The clone carrying this T cell receptor (beta chain) was seen at least ten times. The antigen is not known. Unique molecular identifiers (one per individual cDNA molecule) were attached. In TCRdb, the 5' RACE reads were re-called with MiXCR into one record per CDR3 protein. The sample records 70,000 to 95,000 distinct CDR3 sequences, about 11% being singletons. The CDR3 length is 13 residues. V shed 1 base and J shed 4 bases, with 2 bases lying between them. Germline-derived CDR1 and CDR2 are LGHNA and YSLEER. The data are from a study of early T cells in non-severe SARS-CoV-2 infection. On the study more broadly: Sequencing used unsorted whole-blood bulk RNA, so chains lack pairing.

Study conclusions and caveats: Comparison of clonotypes with VDJdb favored anti-spike CD8 responses while missing private and CD4 specificities.

The chain joins TRBV4-3 to TRBJ1-6; D unresolved. The sample consisted of whole blood. The receptor comes from an adult who was a healthcare worker with PCR-confirmed SARS-CoV-2 infection or an uninfected control (not recorded which). The CDR3 bases are TGCGCCAGCAGCCAAGTGTATAATTCACCCCTCCACTTT. Its translation: CASSQVYNSPLHF.